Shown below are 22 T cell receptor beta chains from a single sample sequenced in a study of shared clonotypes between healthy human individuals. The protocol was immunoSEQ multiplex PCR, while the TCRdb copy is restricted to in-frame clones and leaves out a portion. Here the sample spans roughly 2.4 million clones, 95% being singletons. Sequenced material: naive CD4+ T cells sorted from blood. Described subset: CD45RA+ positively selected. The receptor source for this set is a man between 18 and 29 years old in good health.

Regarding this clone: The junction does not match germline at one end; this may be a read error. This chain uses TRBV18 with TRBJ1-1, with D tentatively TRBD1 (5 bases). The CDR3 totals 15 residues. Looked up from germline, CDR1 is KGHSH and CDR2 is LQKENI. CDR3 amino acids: CASSPPMGQLTEAFF. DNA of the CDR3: TGTGCCAGCTCCCCACCGATGGGGCAGCTCACTGAAGCTTTCTTT.

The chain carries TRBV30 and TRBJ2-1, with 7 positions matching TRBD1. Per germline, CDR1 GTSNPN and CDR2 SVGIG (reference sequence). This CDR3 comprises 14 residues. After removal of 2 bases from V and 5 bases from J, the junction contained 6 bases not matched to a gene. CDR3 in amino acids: CAWSYRTGDNEQFF. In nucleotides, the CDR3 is TGTGCCTGGAGTTACCGGACAGGAGACAATGAGCAGTTCTTC.

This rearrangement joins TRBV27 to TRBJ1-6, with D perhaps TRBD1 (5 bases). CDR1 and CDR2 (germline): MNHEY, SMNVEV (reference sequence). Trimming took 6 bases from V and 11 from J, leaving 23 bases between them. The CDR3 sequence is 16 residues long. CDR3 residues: CASSFLPGGTLPPLHF. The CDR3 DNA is TGTGCCAGCAGCTTTCTACCTGGGGGGACTCTGCCACCCCTCCACTTT.

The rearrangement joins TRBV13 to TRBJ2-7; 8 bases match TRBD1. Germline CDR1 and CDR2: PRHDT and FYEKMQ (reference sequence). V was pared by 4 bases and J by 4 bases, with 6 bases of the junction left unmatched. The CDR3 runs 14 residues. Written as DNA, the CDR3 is TGTGCCAGCAGCTCCGGGACAGGCCCGTACGAGCAGTACTTC. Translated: CASSSGTGPYEQYF.

The CDR3 sequence: CASSLGKTDREAFF. In DNA, the CDR3 is TGTGCCAGCAGCTTAGGTAAAACCGACCGTGAAGCTTTCTTT. This sequence joins TRBV7-9 and TRBJ1-1, with D unresolved. Germline V gene data show CDR1 as SEHNR and CDR2 as FQNEAQ (reference sequence). The CDR3 has 14 residues. V lost 1 base to trimming and J lost 7 bases, with 13 bases between them.

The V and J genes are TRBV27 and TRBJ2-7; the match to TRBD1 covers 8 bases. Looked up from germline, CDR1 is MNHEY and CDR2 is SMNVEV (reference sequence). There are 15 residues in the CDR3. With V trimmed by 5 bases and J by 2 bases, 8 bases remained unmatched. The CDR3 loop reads CASSPDRTGPYEQYF. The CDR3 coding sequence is TGTGCCAGCAGTCCGGACCGGACAGGGCCCTACGAGCAGTACTTC.

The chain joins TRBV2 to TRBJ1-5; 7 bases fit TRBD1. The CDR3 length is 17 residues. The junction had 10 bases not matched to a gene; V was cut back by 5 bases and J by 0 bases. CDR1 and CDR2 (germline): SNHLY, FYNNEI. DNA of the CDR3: TGTGCCAGCAGTTCGCCCTGGGACAGCCTTAGCAATCAGCCCCAGCATTTT. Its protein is CASSSPWDSLSNQPQHF.

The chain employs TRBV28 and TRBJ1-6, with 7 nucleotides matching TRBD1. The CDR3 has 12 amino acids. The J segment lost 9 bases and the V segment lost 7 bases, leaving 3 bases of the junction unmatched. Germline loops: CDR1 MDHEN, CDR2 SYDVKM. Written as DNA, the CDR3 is TGTGCCAGCATCCGACAGGGTTCACCCCTCCACTTT. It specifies CASIRQGSPLHF.

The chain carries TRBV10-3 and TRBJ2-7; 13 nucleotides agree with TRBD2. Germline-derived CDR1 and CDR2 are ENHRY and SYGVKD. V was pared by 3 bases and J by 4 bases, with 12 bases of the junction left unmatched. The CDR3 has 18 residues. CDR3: CAISEGTGTSGNGYEQYF. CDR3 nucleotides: TGTGCCATCAGTGAAGGGACCGGGACTAGCGGGAATGGGTACGAGCAGTACTTC.

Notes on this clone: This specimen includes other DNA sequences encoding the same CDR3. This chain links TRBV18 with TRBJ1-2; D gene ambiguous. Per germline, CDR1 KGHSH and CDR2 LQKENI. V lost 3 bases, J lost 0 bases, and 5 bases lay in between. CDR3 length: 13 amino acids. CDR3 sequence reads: CASSPTTNYGYTF. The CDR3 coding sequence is TGTGCCAGCTCACCGACCACTAACTATGGCTACACCTTC.

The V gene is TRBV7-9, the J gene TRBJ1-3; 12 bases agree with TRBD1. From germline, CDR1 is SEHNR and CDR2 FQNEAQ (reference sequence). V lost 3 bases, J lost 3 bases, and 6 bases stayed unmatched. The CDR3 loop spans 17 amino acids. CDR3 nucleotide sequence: TGTGCCAGCAGCTTGGGGACAGGGGGCGCAGATGGAAACACCATATATTTT. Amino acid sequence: CASSLGTGGADGNTIYF. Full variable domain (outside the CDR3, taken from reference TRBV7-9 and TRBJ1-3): DTGVSQNPRHKITKRGQNVTFRCDPISEHNRLYWYRQTLGQGPEFLTYFQNEAQLEKSRLLSDRFSAERPKGSFSTLEIQRTEQGDSAMYLCASSLGTGGADGNTIYFGEGSWLTVV.

The CDR3 sequence: CAWSPLIVAGGYDNEQFF. In DNA, the CDR3 is TGTGCCTGGAGTCCTCTAATCGTAGCGGGGGGGTACGACAATGAGCAGTTCTTC. The V gene is TRBV30, the J gene TRBJ2-1, with 11 bases that match TRBD2. This CDR3 comprises 18 residues. CDR1 is GTSNPN and CDR2 is SVGIG in the germline V gene (reference sequence). V lost 2 bases, J lost 5 bases, and 14 bases stayed unmatched.

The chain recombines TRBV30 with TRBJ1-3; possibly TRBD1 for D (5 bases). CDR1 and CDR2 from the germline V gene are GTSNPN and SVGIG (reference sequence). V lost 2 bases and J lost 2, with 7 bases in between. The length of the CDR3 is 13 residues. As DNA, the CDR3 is TGTGCCTGGAGTACGGGGGCTGGAAACACCATATATTTT. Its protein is CAWSTGAGNTIYF.

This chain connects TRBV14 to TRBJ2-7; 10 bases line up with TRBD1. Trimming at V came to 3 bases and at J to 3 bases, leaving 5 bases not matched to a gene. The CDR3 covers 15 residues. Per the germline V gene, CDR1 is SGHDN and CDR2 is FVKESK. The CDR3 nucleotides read TGTGCCAGCAGCCAGTTGGGACAGGGGTACTACGAGCAGTACTTC. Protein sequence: CASSQLGQGYYEQYF.

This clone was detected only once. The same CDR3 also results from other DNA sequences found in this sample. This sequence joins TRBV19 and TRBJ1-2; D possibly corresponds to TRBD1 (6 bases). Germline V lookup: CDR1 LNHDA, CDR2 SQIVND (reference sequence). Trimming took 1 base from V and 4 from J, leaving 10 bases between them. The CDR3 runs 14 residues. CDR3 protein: CASSIGARGYGYTF. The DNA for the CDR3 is TGTGCCAGTAGTATAGGCGCCAGGGGCTATGGCTACACCTTC.

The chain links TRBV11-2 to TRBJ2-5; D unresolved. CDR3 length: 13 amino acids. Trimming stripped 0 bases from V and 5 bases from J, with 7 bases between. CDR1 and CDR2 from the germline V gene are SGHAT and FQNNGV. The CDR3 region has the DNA TGTGCCAGCAGCTTAGAGCCCCTGGAGACCCAGTACTTC. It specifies CASSLEPLETQYF.

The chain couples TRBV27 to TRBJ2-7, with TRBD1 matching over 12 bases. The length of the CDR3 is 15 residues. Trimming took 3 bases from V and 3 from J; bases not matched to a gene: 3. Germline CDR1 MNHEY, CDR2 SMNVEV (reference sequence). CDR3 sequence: CASSFRDRGLYEQYF. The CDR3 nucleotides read TGTGCCAGCAGTTTCCGGGACAGGGGGCTCTACGAGCAGTACTTC.

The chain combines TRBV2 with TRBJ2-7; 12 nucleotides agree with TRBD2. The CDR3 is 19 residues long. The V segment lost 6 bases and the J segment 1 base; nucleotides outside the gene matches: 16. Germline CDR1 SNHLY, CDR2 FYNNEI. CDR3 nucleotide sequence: TGTGCCAGCAGGACCGGCCTAGCGGGAGGGGCCCCACAGTCCTACGAGCAGTACTTC. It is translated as CASRTGLAGGAPQSYEQYF.

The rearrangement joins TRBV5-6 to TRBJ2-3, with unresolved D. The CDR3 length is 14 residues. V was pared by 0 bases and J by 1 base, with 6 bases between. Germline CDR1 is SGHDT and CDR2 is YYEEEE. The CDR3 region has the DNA TGTGCCAGCAGCTTGGGGGCGGGCACAGATACGCAGTATTTT. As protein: CASSLGAGTDTQYF.

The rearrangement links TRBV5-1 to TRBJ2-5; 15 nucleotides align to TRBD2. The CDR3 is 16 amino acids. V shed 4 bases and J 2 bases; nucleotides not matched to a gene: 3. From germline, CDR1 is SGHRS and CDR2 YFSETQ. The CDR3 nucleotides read TGCGCCAGCAGCATGGGACTAGCGGGGGGACAAGAGACCCAGTACTTC. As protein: CASSMGLAGGQETQYF. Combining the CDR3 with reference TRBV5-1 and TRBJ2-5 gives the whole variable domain KAGVTQTPRYLIKTRGQQVTLSCSPISGHRSVSWYQQTPGQGLQFLFEYFSETQRNKGNFPGRFSGRQFSNSRSEMNVSTLELGDSALYLCASSMGLAGGQETQYFGPGTRLLVL.

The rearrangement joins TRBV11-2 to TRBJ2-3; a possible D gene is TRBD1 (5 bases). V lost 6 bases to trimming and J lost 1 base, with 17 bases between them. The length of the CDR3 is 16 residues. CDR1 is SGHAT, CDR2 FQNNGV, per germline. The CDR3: CASSVRSQARTDTQYF. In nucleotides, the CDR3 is TGTGCCAGCAGTGTGAGGTCACAGGCCCGCACAGATACGCAGTATTTT.

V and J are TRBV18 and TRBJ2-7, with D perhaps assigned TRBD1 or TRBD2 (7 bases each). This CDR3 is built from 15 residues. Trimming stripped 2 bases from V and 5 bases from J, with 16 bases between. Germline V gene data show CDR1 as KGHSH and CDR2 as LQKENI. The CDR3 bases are TGTGCCAGCTCACCATCCCCAGGGGGGGTCCACGAGCAGTACTTC. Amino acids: CASSPSPGGVHEQYF.